This T cell receptor beta chain was recorded in a study of PD-1 blockade in mismatch repair-deficient tumors. The CDR3 spans 14 residues. CDR1 is SGHRS, CDR2 YFSETQ, per germline. Trimming shortened V by 0 bases and J by 8 bases, and 12 bases separated the two germline ends. Measured with immunoSEQ multiplex PCR; TCRdb has only the in-frame clones, and not every one. The data show 90,000 to 120,000 clones, approximately 83% seen once. This clone was counted a single time. The specimen comprised peripheral blood, sampled roughly 36 weeks after starting pembrolizumab. The origin of this receptor is an adult with mismatch repair-deficient cancer. This sequence joins TRBV5-1 and TRBJ1-3, with no clear D. CDR3 bases: TGCGCCAGCAGCTTGGTAGGGCGAGGAGACACCATATATTTT. It specifies CASSLVGRGDTIYF.